This record covers a single TCR beta chain. This clone was picked up one time. Which antigen it targets is not known. Base qualities are not recorded, but no much larger clone differs from it by a single base. The pancreatic ductal adenocarcinoma patients who were selected had gone through surgery without receiving any neoadjuvant therapy. Peripheral blood was collected in heparin tubes, from which PBMCs were isolated by histopaque density gradient and cryopreserved in roughly 10% DMSO. Using the DNeasy Blood and Tissue Kit with Proteinase K and RNase treatment, genomic DNA was extracted from roughly seven PBMC and roughly nine flash-frozen tumor specimens. This entry belongs to a study of T cells in pancreatic ductal adenocarcinoma (dated by TCRdb to 2016 to 2017). At the level of the whole study: The work assessed suppressive cells as well as CD8+ T cells infiltrating resected pancreatic ductal adenocarcinoma, measuring their numbers, locations, and properties, in order to shed light on the adaptive T-cell response that occurs naturally. What the authors observed across the whole study: There was no significant difference in T-cell clonality between tumor and blood, where mean clonality was roughly 0.11 for tumors and roughly 0.079 for blood. Compared with tumor samples, blood samples had more total productive templates and roughly 8-fold more unique clonotypes. Comparisons of clonality between tumor and blood may be biased toward lower diversity because tumors are enriched in CD45RO+ effector T cells rather than naive T cells. Because inoperable disease is present at presentation in most pancreatic cancer patients, the resected cohort was biased toward the minority with early-stage disease.

TCR beta CDR3 regions were amplified from genomic DNA using the immunoSEQ hsTCRB kit. An Illumina HiSeq system was used to carry out high-throughput TRB CDR3 sequencing. As for the authors' bioinformatics: Sequencing reads were analyzed with the immunoSEQ software, and nonproductive sequences with premature stops or frame-shifts were excluded. Clonality of the repertoire was calculated as one minus the Shannon entropy normalized by log2 of the number of unique productive sequences. TCRdb holds this immuneACCESS table with in-frame rearrangements only. Some clones are missing; in checked studies, unresolved V genes explain under half, and the rest has no known cause. The V and J calls and clone size were taken over from that table, and D and trimming were inferred from the DNA. This sample has 15,000 to 20,000 clones in its table, and roughly 86% of those were observed once. The top ten clonotypes cover 0.75% to 1% of the sample.

The CDR3 starts with the cysteine, ends with the phenylalanine, and has 17 residues. This entry keeps only the CDR3 DNA: 51 bases, framed from base 1. Trimming at the junction amounts to 2 bases on V and 4 bases on J, and the germline ends lie 18 bases apart. The germline V gene yields KGHSH for CDR1 and LQKENI for CDR2. The sequenced material came from PBMCs. The source is a human donor with pancreatic ductal adenocarcinoma. Recombination connected TRBV18 to TRBJ1-3, with the D segment identity uncertain. In nucleotide form, the sequence is TGTGCCAGCTCACCAATGGACCGCCAACGCGGGGGAAACACCATATATTTT. Its translation reads: CASSPMDRQRGGNTIYF.